Following are 14 T cell receptor beta chains from one sample sequenced in a study of T cell responses to AZD1222 COVID-19 vaccine (dated by TCRdb to 2020 to 2023). The library was produced with the immunoSEQ multiplex PCR assay. TCRdb took this table from immuneACCESS and kept in-frame rearrangements with V and J called. Such tables lack part of the clones; where checked against another copy, unresolved V genes explain under half of the gap, and the rest is unexplained. The sample records around 99,000 clones, nearly 90% of which are singletons. More than 10% of the sample is held by the ten biggest clonotypes. The sample's time point, from its label and the paper: baseline before first vaccination. Read against the paper, the sample's treatment or condition label means: meningococcal conjugate vaccine given as trial control. The sample here was peripheral blood, taken on day 0 of MenACWY control vaccination. These TCRs come from an adult in good health.

In its sample, this clone is medium-sized. The chain is built from TRBV2 and TRBJ2-7; perhaps D is TRBD1 or TRBD2 (5 bases each). V lost 5 bases and J 1 base, leaving 12 bases between the germline ends. The germline gives CDR1 SNHLY, CDR2 FYNNEI. The CDR3 consists of 14 residues. CDR3 in amino acids: CASSPTWGSYEQYF. The DNA for the CDR3 is TGTGCCAGCAGTCCTACATGGGGGTCCTACGAGCAGTACTTC.

The chain joins TRBV3-1 (or the pseudogene TRBV3-2) to TRBJ2-7; D may be TRBD1 or TRBD2 (7 bases each). With 1 base removed from V and 6 bases from J, the gap between germline ends came to 28 bases. CDR1 LGHDT and CDR2 YNNKEL come from the germline V gene (reference sequence). The CDR3 runs 19 residues. The CDR3 here is CASSQAGGFLQGIRGEQYF. CDR3 in DNA: TGTGCCAGCAGCCAAGCGGGGGGTTTCTTACAGGGGATAAGGGGCGAGCAGTACTTC.

This chain uses TRBV9 with TRBJ2-1, with 8 bases lining up with TRBD2. CDR1 and CDR2 from the germline V gene are SGDLS and YYNGEE. This CDR3 is built from 14 residues. The J segment lost 4 bases and the V segment lost 6 bases, leaving 6 bases of the junction unmatched. DNA for the CDR3: TGTGCCAGCAACGGGGGGGCTGGTTACAATGAGCAGTTCTTC. Residues: CASNGGAGYNEQFF.

The chain is built from TRBV6-6 and TRBJ2-7; 11 bases are a match to TRBD1. The J segment lost 6 bases and the V segment lost 5 bases, leaving 9 bases of the junction unmatched. Germline assignment: CDR1 MNHNY and CDR2 SVGAGI (reference sequence). The length of the CDR3 is 15 residues. CDR3 residues: CASSRPGQGVREQYF. CDR3 coding DNA: TGTGCCAGCAGTCGTCCGGGACAGGGGGTCCGCGAGCAGTACTTC.

The chain has TRBV5-5 and TRBJ1-1; unclear D gene. Trimming cost V 6 bases and J 1 base, with 13 bases left between them. Germline loops: CDR1 SGHKS, CDR2 YYEKEE (reference sequence). This CDR3 region has 14 residues. This chain's CDR3 is CASTSRVANTEAFF. CDR3 nucleotides: TGTGCCAGCACTTCTAGGGTGGCGAACACTGAAGCTTTCTTT. The entire variable domain, with the rest obtained from reference TRBV5-5 and TRBJ1-1, is as follows: DAGVTQSPTHLIKTRGQQVTLRCSPISGHKSVSWYQQVLGQGPQFIFQYYEKEERGRGNFPDRFSARQFPNYSSELNVNALLLGDSALYLCASTSRVANTEAFFGQGTRLTVV.

The rearrangement uses TRBV4-1 and TRBJ1-3; possibly TRBD1 for D (5 bases). Trimming left V 1 base short and J 0 bases short, with 7 bases between. There are 15 residues in the CDR3. CDR1 is MGHRA and CDR2 is YSYEKL in the germline V gene. The CDR3, as DNA: TGCGCCAGCAGCCAAGTAAGGGGCTCTGGAAACACCATATATTTT. Translation: CASSQVRGSGNTIYF.

The chain recombines TRBV10-3 with TRBJ2-7; D possibly corresponds to TRBD2 (7 bases). Germline V gene sequence: CDR1 ENHRY, CDR2 SYGVKD. CDR3 length equals 14 residues. V shed 0 bases and J shed 3 bases, with 9 bases lying between them. The DNA of the CDR3 is TGTGCCATCAGTGAGTCAGGGGGGGGCTACGAGCAGTACTTC. Translation: CAISESGGGYEQYF.

The J gene is TRBJ1-6, the V gene TRBV30; D unresolved. The CDR3 contains 13 residues. Looked up from germline, CDR1 is GTSNPN and CDR2 is SVGIG (reference sequence). With 7 bases removed from V and 0 bases from J, the gap between germline ends came to 7 bases. The CDR3 DNA is TGTGCCTCCCAGAGCTCCTATAATTCACCCCTCCACTTT. This codes for CASQSSYNSPLHF. Full variable domain (remainder filled in from reference TRBV30 and TRBJ1-6): SQTIHQWPATLVQPVGSPLSLECTVEGTSNPNLYWYRQAAGRGLQLLFYSVGIGQISSEVPQNLSASRPQDRQFILSSKKLLLSDSGFYLCASQSSYNSPLHFGNGTRLTVT.

The J gene is TRBJ1-1, the V gene TRBV6-5; D remains unclear. CDR1 is MNHEY, CDR2 SVGAGI, per germline. Trimming pared 7 bases from V and 0 bases from J, leaving 6 bases between. The CDR3 loop spans 12 amino acids. The CDR3 region is CASKTMNTEAFF. CDR3 nucleotides: TGTGCCAGCAAGACAATGAACACTGAAGCTTTCTTT.

The V gene is TRBV11-3, the J gene TRBJ1-3; D gene unclear. V lost 8 bases and J lost 0, with 17 bases in between. Per germline, CDR1 SGHNT and CDR2 YENEEA. The CDR3 consists of 16 residues. The CDR3: CASCSGEGFSGNTIYF. CDR3 in DNA: TGTGCCAGCTGTTCTGGGGAGGGCTTCTCTGGAAACACCATATATTTT.

This clone has a single count. The V gene is TRBV28, the J gene TRBJ2-7, with TRBD1 matching 9 bases. Germline V gives CDR1 MDHEN, CDR2 SYDVKM. V shed 3 bases and J 6 bases; nucleotides not matched to a gene: 6. CDR3 length: 14 amino acids. CDR3 nucleotide sequence: TGTGCCAGCAGTTTCCCGGGACAGGGAAGCGAGCAGTACTTC. Amino acids: CASSFPGQGSEQYF.

This chain uses TRBV19 with TRBJ1-2, with D possibly matching TRBD1 (5 bases). CDR3 size: 16 residues. V gave up 5 bases and J gave up 2 bases, with 18 bases separating them. Germline V gene lookup returns CDR1 LNHDA and CDR2 SQIVND (reference sequence). Here the CDR3 DNA reads TGTGCCAGTAGTTCCTGGGACCTTTCAGGCAACTATGGCTACACCTTC. Its translation is CASSSWDLSGNYGYTF.

V and J are TRBV7-2 and TRBJ1-1, with 11 bases lining up with TRBD1. The CDR3 runs 14 residues. Losses at the gene ends were 4 bases for V and 3 bases for J; bases not matched to a gene: 1. Germline V gene data show CDR1 as SGHTA and CDR2 as FQGNSA. The CDR3 loop is CASSWTGGDTEAFF. In DNA form, the CDR3 reads TGTGCCAGCAGCTGGACAGGGGGCGACACTGAAGCTTTCTTT.

In its sample, this clone was seen a few times. The rearrangement links TRBV5-5 to TRBJ1-1, with a possible D match to TRBD1 (5 bases). The germline V and J ends were trimmed by 0 bases and 10 bases, with 10 bases remaining between them. Germline lookup yields CDR1 SGHKS and CDR2 YYEKEE (reference sequence). The CDR3 runs to 12 residues. CDR3 in amino acids: CASSLGGRGAFF. In DNA form, the CDR3 reads TGTGCCAGCAGCTTGGGTGGGAGGGGAGCTTTCTTT.